What follows are 20 T cell receptor beta chains derived from one specimen sequenced in a study of CD8 T cells in Susac syndrome. Reverse transcription of about 0.45 to 1 ug RNA was carried out with random hexamers. TCRdb independently ran MiXCR on the immunoSEQ multiplex PCR reads; one entry per CDR3 protein. The sample carries some 130,000 distinct CDR3 sequences, about 95% recorded once. The sample was CD4+ T cells from PBMCs. The receptors here all came from a human donor in good health.

This sequence joins TRBV27 and TRBJ2-7, with a possible D match to TRBD2 (6 bases). There are 12 residues in the CDR3. Trimming pared 8 bases from V and 5 bases from J, leaving 13 bases between. Germline V gene data show CDR1 as MNHEY and CDR2 as SMNVEV (reference sequence). The CDR3 nucleotides are TGTGCCAGCGGGCACGGGGGTAACGAGCAGTACTTC. Translation gives CASGHGGNEQYF.

J is TRBJ2-7 and V is TRBV5-1; TRBD2 matches at 11 bases. Germline V CDR1 and CDR2: SGHRS, YFSETQ. CDR3 length: 14 amino acids. V shed 4 bases and J 3 bases; nucleotides not matched to a gene: 3. The CDR3 spells CASSEGTSGYEQYF. As DNA, the CDR3 is TGCGCCAGCAGCGAGGGGACTAGCGGCTACGAGCAGTACTTC.

J is TRBJ2-5 and V is TRBV18; no reliable D call. The CDR3 has 16 residues. V was cut by 6 bases and J by 4 bases, with 21 bases left in between. The V gene's germline CDR1 is KGHSH and CDR2 LQKENI. CDR3 in DNA: TGTGCCAGCTCGGCGCGTACTACCGAGGCGGTAGAGACCCAGTACTTC. It specifies CASSARTTEAVETQYF.

The V call is TRBV2, the J call TRBJ2-7, with no clear D. Trimming left V 6 bases short and J 4 bases short, with 10 bases between. CDR1 is SNHLY, CDR2 FYNNEI, per germline. This CDR3 has 12 amino acids. CDR3 sequence: CASRDWGYEQYF. The CDR3 DNA follows: TGTGCCAGCAGAGATTGGGGTTACGAGCAGTACTTC.

The count of this clonotype is one. This rearrangement joins TRBV5-6 to TRBJ1-1; D is unclear. In germline, CDR1 is SGHDT, CDR2 YYEEEE. Trimming left V 1 base short and J 7 bases short, with 8 bases between. This CDR3 region has 12 residues. CDR3 in DNA: TGTGCCAGCAGCTTGAAGAGGGATGAAGCTTTCTTT. Protein product: CASSLKRDEAFF.

The chain has TRBV6-2 or TRBV6-3 and TRBJ2-7; 8 positions agree with TRBD1. The CDR3 is made up of 15 amino acids. J was trimmed by 3 bases and V by 6 bases; bases with no gene match: 10. CDR1 MNHEY and CDR2 SVGEGT come from the germline V gene. The CDR3 bases are TGTGCCAGCAGGAAGCTCGCCGGGACAGGCTACGAGCAGTACTTC. It translates to CASRKLAGTGYEQYF.

The CDR3 sequence is CASSYVGTGIQPQHF. DNA of the CDR3: TGTGCCAGCAGTTACGTGGGGACAGGTATACAGCCCCAGCATTTT. The rearrangement uses TRBV6-2 or TRBV6-3 and TRBJ1-5; 8 nucleotides match TRBD1. Per germline, CDR1 MNHEY and CDR2 SVGEGT. This CDR3 contains 15 residues. V shed 2 bases and J 7 bases; nucleotides not matched to a gene: 7.

The chain is built from TRBV20-1 and TRBJ1-1; perhaps TRBD1 as D (5 bases). CDR3 length: 11 amino acids. Germline V lookup: CDR1 DFQATT, CDR2 SNEGSKA (reference sequence). V gave up 7 bases and J gave up 1 base, with 7 bases separating them. The CDR3 spells CSGGPNTEAFF. CDR3 nucleotides: TGCAGTGGGGGCCCGAACACTGAAGCTTTCTTT.

This rearrangement joins TRBV2 to TRBJ1-2, with D maybe TRBD1 (5 bases). Germline V gives CDR1 SNHLY, CDR2 FYNNEI. This CDR3 contains 13 residues. Trimming removed 7 bases at V and 1 base at J, with 10 bases between. Here the CDR3 reads CASNQGSNYGYTF. The CDR3 nucleotides read TGTGCCAGCAACCAGGGCAGTAACTATGGCTACACCTTC. The full variable domain, with the rest looked up from reference TRBV2 and TRBJ1-2, is EPEVTQTPSHQVTQMGQEVILRCVPISNHLYFYWYRQILGQKVEFLVSFYNNEISEKSEIFDDQFSVERPDGSNFTLKIRSTKLEDSAMYFCASNQGSNYGYTFGSGTRLTVV.

This chain uses TRBV5-1 with TRBJ2-5; D is perhaps TRBD1 (6 bases). This CDR3 contains 15 residues. Between the trimmed V and J ends, which lost 2 bases and 5 bases, there was a span of 16 bases. Germline CDR1 reads SGHRS; CDR2 reads YFSETQ. In DNA, the CDR3 is TGCGCCAGCAGCTTTGGTGGGGGCTCTGTGGAGACCCAGTACTTC. It is translated as CASSFGGGSVETQYF.

The chain links TRBV7-9 to TRBJ2-2, with D perhaps TRBD2 (5 bases). The germline V gene has CDR1 SEHNR and CDR2 FQNEAQ (reference sequence). V gave up 5 bases and J gave up 5 bases, with 9 bases separating them. The CDR3 contains 13 residues. The CDR3 reads CASSPTGTGELFF. CDR3 DNA: TGTGCCAGCAGCCCCACGGGGACCGGGGAGCTGTTTTTT. Drawing the rest from reference TRBV7-9 and TRBJ2-2, the complete variable domain is DTGVSQNPRHKITKRGQNVTFRCDPISEHNRLYWYRQTLGQGPEFLTYFQNEAQLEKSRLLSDRFSAERPKGSFSTLEIQRTEQGDSAMYLCASSPTGTGELFFGEGSRLTVL.

This clonotype showed up just once. The rearrangement joins TRBV27 to TRBJ2-7; D is perhaps TRBD2 (5 bases). CDR1 is MNHEY, CDR2 SMNVEV, per germline (reference sequence). The CDR3 has 15 amino acids. V dropped 0 bases and J dropped 2 bases, with 11 bases sitting between them. CDR3 region: CASSLSLGKPYEQYF. The DNA for the CDR3 is TGTGCCAGCAGTTTATCTCTCGGGAAACCCTACGAGCAGTACTTC.

The chain recombines TRBV15 with TRBJ1-5, with no clear D. This CDR3 contains 16 residues. Per the germline V gene, CDR1 is LNHNV and CDR2 is YYDKDF (reference sequence). With 0 bases removed from V and 5 bases from J, the gap between germline ends came to 14 bases. The CDR3 is CATSRDGRTTDQPQHF. The CDR3 nucleotides read TGTGCCACCAGCAGAGATGGGCGAACCACGGATCAGCCCCAGCATTTT.

This clonotype was recorded once. CDR3 in amino acids: CATTGTSGIQETQYF. The CDR3, as DNA: TGTGCCACAACGGGAACTAGCGGAATCCAAGAGACCCAGTACTTC. V is TRBV2 and J is TRBJ2-5, with TRBD2 matching 8 bases. This CDR3 has 15 amino acids. The J segment lost 1 base and the V segment lost 10 bases, leaving 11 bases of the junction unmatched. Germline V CDR1 and CDR2: SNHLY, FYNNEI.

This chain links TRBV7-2 with TRBJ2-3; weak D call: TRBD2 (7 bases). The germline V gene encodes CDR1 SGHTA and CDR2 FQGNSA. V lost 5 bases and J lost 6, with 21 bases in between. The CDR3 loop spans 16 amino acids. Written as DNA, the CDR3 is TGTGCCAGCAGCCCCTGGGGGGCGGGAGCGGGGGATACGCAGTATTTT. It yields the protein CASSPWGAGAGDTQYF. Based on the CDR3 plus reference TRBV7-2 and TRBJ2-3, the full variable domain is GAGVSQSPSNKVTEKGKDVELRCDPISGHTALYWYRQSLGQGLEFLIYFQGNSAPDKSGLPSDRFSAERTGGSVSTLTIQRTQQEDSAVYLCASSPWGAGAGDTQYFGPGTRLTVL.

This rearrangement joins TRBV28 to TRBJ1-5, with no clear D. V was clipped by 7 bases and J by 0 bases, with 22 bases between them. Germline V gene lookup returns CDR1 MDHEN and CDR2 SYDVKM. This CDR3 has 18 amino acids. The CDR3: CASIKADILQGSNQPQHF. CDR3 in DNA: TGTGCCAGCATAAAAGCGGATATCCTCCAAGGTAGCAATCAGCCCCAGCATTTT.

The V and J genes are TRBV28 and TRBJ2-7; D tentatively fits TRBD1 or TRBD2 (5 bases each). V was trimmed by 6 bases and J by 2 bases, leaving 17 bases between them. The CDR3 contains 15 residues. Germline CDR1 reads MDHEN; CDR2 reads SYDVKM. The CDR3 loop reads CASRSGTFRAYEQYF. The DNA of the CDR3 is TGTGCCAGCAGGTCAGGGACGTTTAGAGCCTACGAGCAGTACTTC.

About this clonotype itself: At one end the junction does not follow the germline gene, possibly because of a read error. This sequence joins TRBV7-9 and TRBJ2-5; TRBD2 matches 11 bases. The CDR3 is made up of 14 amino acids. Germline CDR1 and CDR2: SEHNR and FQNEAQ (reference sequence). CDR3 sequence reads: CASSLAGGEETQYF. The CDR3 nucleotides are TGTGCCAGCAGCCTAGCGGGAGGAGAAGAGACCCAGTACTTC.

This sequence joins TRBV20-1 and TRBJ1-5; 7 bases map to TRBD1. This CDR3 comprises 15 residues. CDR1 DFQATT and CDR2 SNEGSKA come from the germline V gene (reference sequence). The junction had 9 bases not matched to a gene; V was cut back by 3 bases and J by 4 bases. CDR3 loop: CSASETGLKNQPQHF. CDR3 DNA: TGCAGTGCTAGCGAGACAGGGTTAAAGAATCAGCCCCAGCATTTT.

This sequence joins TRBV30 and TRBJ2-5; D is uncertain. V gave up 2 bases and J gave up 4 bases, with 14 bases separating them. The CDR3 runs 14 residues. Germline V gene lookup returns CDR1 GTSNPN and CDR2 SVGIG (reference sequence). The CDR3: CAWSPIPTAETQYF. CDR3 bases: TGTGCCTGGAGTCCGATCCCCACGGCAGAGACCCAGTACTTC.